A selection of T cell receptor beta chains follows, all from one sample in a study of shared clonotypes between healthy human individuals. Clones were sequenced by immunoSEQ multiplex PCR, and TCRdb holds only the in-frame ones, with some missing. The sample shows 550,000 to 850,000 clones, roughly 72% of them seen only once. The specimen sequenced was memory CD4+ T cells sorted from blood. The receptors stem from a woman aged 25 to 39 in good health. Each CDR3 is given with its conserved first and last residue. D genes are given only for firm matches. Clone size is shown for a subset of rows, as once, few, many or a class of expanded clone.

CDR3 length	V gene	clone size	J gene	D gene	CDR3 DNA	CDR3 protein
15	TRBV27	once	TRBJ1-5	-	TGTGCCAGCAGTTTACGGGGCGTTAGCAATCAGCCCCAGCATTTT	CASSLRGVSNQPQHF
13	TRBV12-5	once	TRBJ2-5	-	TGTGCTAGTGGTTTCACGGCCGGGGAGACCCAGTACTTC	CASGFTAGETQYF
14	TRBV6-6	-	TRBJ1-1	-	TGTGCCAGCAGGGCCCGGGAGGGTAGCACTGAAGCTTTCTTT	CASRAREGSTEAFF
14	TRBV9	-	TRBJ2-5	-	TGTGCCAGCAGCGCCCGCGGGGACGTGGAGACCCAGTACTTC	CASSARGDVETQYF
11	TRBV20-1	-	TRBJ2-3	-	TGCAGTGCTAGCCAGGAGGATACGCAGTATTTT	CSASQEDTQYF
15	TRBV19	few	TRBJ2-5	TRBD1	TGTGCCAGTAGTATGGGACAGGGGGACCTAGAGACCCAGTACTTC	CASSMGQGDLETQYF
16	TRBV7-2	-	TRBJ2-7	TRBD1	TGTGCCAGCAGCGAAGACTTACGGGACAGATCTTACGAGCAGTACTTC	CASSEDLRDRSYEQYF
13	TRBV29-1	-	TRBJ2-5	-	TGCAGCGTTGAAGTGAACAGACAAGAGACCCAGTACTTC	CSVEVNRQETQYF
16	TRBV7-8	many	TRBJ2-7	TRBD2	TGTGCCAGCGGCTCGGGACTAGCGGGTAGCTCCTACGAGCAGTACTTC	CASGSGLAGSSYEQYF
16	TRBV19	-	TRBJ1-1	TRBD1	TGTGCCAGTAGTCCTTACCGGGACAGGGGGCCTCCTGAAGCTTTCTTT	CASSPYRDRGPPEAFF
15	TRBV5-1	-	TRBJ2-7	TRBD2	TGCGCCAGCAGCCCCCAACGGGAGGGCCTTTACGAGCAGTACTTC	CASSPQREGLYEQYF
13	TRBV30	-	TRBJ1-1	TRBD1	TGTGCCTGGTCAGTTAACAGGGGAATAGGAGCTTTCTTT	CAWSVNRGIGAFF
18	TRBV9	few	TRBJ1-3	TRBD1	TGTGCCAGCAGCGCAGAGGGCCGGGACAGGGACTCTGGAAACACCATATATTTT	CASSAEGRDRDSGNTIYF
13	TRBV18	many	TRBJ2-2	-	TGTGCCAGCTCCAGGGAGGTAACCGGGGAGCTGTTTTTT	CASSREVTGELFF
16	TRBV7-2	-	TRBJ2-7	-	TGTGCCAGCAGCCTCACCATCCTAGAAACCCGCTACGAGCAGTACTTC	CASSLTILETRYEQYF
17	TRBV28	many	TRBJ2-7	-	TGTGCCAGCAGCAAAGGAGGCGCGGGATTTTTTTCCTACGAGCAGTACTTC	CASSKGGAGFFSYEQYF
13	TRBV9	-	TRBJ2-3	-	TGTGCCAGCAGCGTAGCACCGACAGATACGCAGTATTTT	CASSVAPTDTQYF
18	TRBV4-2	-	TRBJ1-5	-	TGTGCCAGCAGCCAAGAAATTCTGACAGGTATCAGCAATCAGCCCCAGCATTTT	CASSQEILTGISNQPQHF
14	TRBV5-1	-	TRBJ1-1	-	TGCGCCAGCAGCTTGATGGGATTCGACACTGAAGCTTTCTTT	CASSLMGFDTEAFF
14	TRBV2	-	TRBJ2-5	TRBD2	TGTGCCAGAAGGACTAGCGGGCCGCCGGGGACCCAGTACTTC	CARRTSGPPGTQYF
12	TRBV29-1	-	TRBJ1-1	-	TGCAGCGCCCGGGCCAGCCACACTGAAGCTTTCTTT	CSARASHTEAFF
15	TRBV6-1	-	TRBJ2-7	-	TGTGCCAGCATGTACCTTGCGGCTAGCTCCTACGAGCAGTACTTC	CASMYLAASSYEQYF
18	TRBV19	-	TRBJ2-2	TRBD1	TGTGCCAGTACCATACTTGCACCCGGGACAGGGGAGTCCGGGGAGCTGTTTTTT	CASTILAPGTGESGELFF
15	TRBV7-8	-	TRBJ1-2	-	TGTGCCAGCAGCTTAGAACAGGGTGACAGAGTAGGCTACACCTTC	CASSLEQGDRVGYTF
15	TRBV7-6	-	TRBJ2-1	-	TGTGCCAGCAGCTTAGGTTACGCCTCCTACAATGAGCAGTTCTTC	CASSLGYASYNEQFF
14	TRBV2	few	TRBJ1-2	TRBD1	TGTGCCAGCGAAAGGACAGGGGGTGAATATGGCTACACCTTC	CASERTGGEYGYTF
12	TRBV6-4	-	TRBJ1-1	-	TGTGCCAGCAGGGATCGGGACACTGAAGCTTTCTTT	CASRDRDTEAFF
12	TRBV30	-	TRBJ1-1	-	TGTGCCTGGAGCGCCGACAGTACCCAGGCTTTCTTT	CAWSADSTQAFF
13	TRBV5-1	-	TRBJ2-3	TRBD2	TGCGCCAGCAGCCCCCTACTAGCGGATACGCAGTATTTT	CASSPLLADTQYF
11	TRBV28	-	TRBJ2-5	-	TGTGCCAGCACCATGTACGGGGCCCAGTACTTC	CASTMYGAQYF
15	TRBV5-1	-	TRBJ1-4	-	TGCGCCAGCAGCACCGCCGGGACGGAGAATGAAAAACTGTTTTTT	CASSTAGTENEKLFF
14	TRBV2	-	TRBJ1-1	TRBD1	TGTGCCAGCGCCCGGGGACAGGGGAACACTGAAGCTTTCTTT	CASARGQGNTEAFF
15	TRBV6-5	-	TRBJ2-2	-	TGTGCCAGCAGTTATGCCTTTCGGGCCACCGGGGAGCTGTTTTTT	CASSYAFRATGELFF
13	TRBV29-1	-	TRBJ1-2	-	TGCAGCGTTGGGGACACAGGGTTCTATGGCTACACCTTC	CSVGDTGFYGYTF
13	TRBV5-1	-	TRBJ2-5	-	TGCGCCAGCAGCCGTATACAGGAGGAGACCCAGTACTTC	CASSRIQEETQYF
15	TRBV19	once	TRBJ2-3	-	TGTGCTACTAGACCGCAGGGATTAAGCACAGATACGCAGTATTTT	CATRPQGLSTDTQYF
14	TRBV18	-	TRBJ2-2	-	TGTGCCAGCTCACCAAGACAGAGCACCGGGGAGCTGTTTTTT	CASSPRQSTGELFF
15	TRBV19	-	TRBJ1-5	-	TGTGCCAGTAGTATTCCCGGGGCGGGTAATCAGCCCCAGCATTTT	CASSIPGAGNQPQHF
15	TRBV2	few	TRBJ2-7	TRBD2	TGTGCCAGCACCCTAACAGTAGCGGGAGCCTACGAGCAGTACTTC	CASTLTVAGAYEQYF
13	TRBV7-8	-	TRBJ1-1	-	TGTGCCAGCAGCGAGACTGTGAACACTGAAGCTTTCTTT	CASSETVNTEAFF
15	TRBV5-5	-	TRBJ2-5	TRBD1	TGTGCCAGCAGCTTACAGGGGCAAGGCCAAGAGACCCAGTACTTC	CASSLQGQGQETQYF
16	TRBV5-6	many	TRBJ2-7	-	TGTGCCAGCAGCCCCCCTGGCTGGACAGTAACCTACGAGCAGTACTTC	CASSPPGWTVTYEQYF
14	TRBV7-9	many	TRBJ2-7	-	TGTGCCAGCAGCCTTGAGGGTCTGGGCTACGAGCAGTACTTC	CASSLEGLGYEQYF
16	TRBV7-6	-	TRBJ1-5	-	TGTGCCAGCAGCTTAGGGTTGGGGGCGAGCAATCAGCCCCAGCATTTT	CASSLGLGASNQPQHF
14	TRBV19	-	TRBJ2-1	-	TGTGCCAGTACGAGCGGTGGCTCCTACAATGAGCAGTTCTTC	CASTSGGSYNEQFF
15	TRBV5-1	-	TRBJ1-1	-	TGCGCCAGCAGCTTGGGGACCCTTTTGAGCACTGAAGCTTTCTTT	CASSLGTLLSTEAFF
16	TRBV9	-	TRBJ2-7	TRBD2	TGTGCCAGCAGCGTAGGGGGACTAGCGGGATTCTACGAGCAGTACTTC	CASSVGGLAGFYEQYF
14	TRBV6-1	once	TRBJ2-5	-	TGTGCCAGCAGTGGATGGACGTTAACGGAGACCCAGTACTTC	CASSGWTLTETQYF